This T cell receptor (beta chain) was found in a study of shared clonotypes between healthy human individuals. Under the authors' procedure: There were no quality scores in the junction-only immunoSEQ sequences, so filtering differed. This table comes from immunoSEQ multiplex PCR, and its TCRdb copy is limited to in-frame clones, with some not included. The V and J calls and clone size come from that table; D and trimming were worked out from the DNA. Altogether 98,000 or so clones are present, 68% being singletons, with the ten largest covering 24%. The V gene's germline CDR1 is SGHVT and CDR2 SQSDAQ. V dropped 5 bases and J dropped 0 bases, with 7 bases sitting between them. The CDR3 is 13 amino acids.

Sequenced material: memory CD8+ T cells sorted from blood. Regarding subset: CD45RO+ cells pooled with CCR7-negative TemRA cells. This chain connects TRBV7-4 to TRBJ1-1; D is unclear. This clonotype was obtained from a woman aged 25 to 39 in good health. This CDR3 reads CASSETVNTEAFF. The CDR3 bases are TGTGCCAGCAGCGAGACTGTGAACACTGAAGCTTTCTTT.